This is a list of T cell receptor beta chains from one sample in a study of beta chain features in type 1 diabetes. The method was immunoSEQ multiplex PCR; TCRdb's version includes in-frame clones alone and lacks a portion of them. The data show over 150,000 clones, around 8.4% seen once. The sample was central memory CD4+ T cells from blood. The source is a woman younger than 30 with type 1 diabetes. The CDR3 runs from the conserved cysteine through the conserved F or W. D genes are given only for firm matches. Rows may omit the clone size; those that give it use once, few, many or a size class.

D	J	V	size	DNA	CDR3
TRBD2	TRBJ2-1	TRBV10-3	few	TGTGCCATCAGTGAGTCGGGGACTAGGATCTTCTTC	CAISESGTRIFF
TRBD1	TRBJ2-7	TRBV15	few	TGTGCCACCGGAAAGGACAGGGTGGGCGAGCAGTACTTC	CATGKDRVGEQYF
TRBD1	TRBJ2-5	TRBV5-1	-	TGCGCCAGCAGCTTGGGCCTCACAGGGGTGGAGACCCAGTACTTC	CASSLGLTGVETQYF
TRBD1	TRBJ2-7	TRBV4-3	-	TGCGCCAGCAGCAGGGTGACAGGGGACGAGCAGTACTTC	CASSRVTGDEQYF
-	TRBJ2-1	TRBV10-3	few	TGTGCCATCAGTGTCCAGGAAAATTACAATGAGCAGTTCTTC	CAISVQENYNEQFF
-	TRBJ2-1	TRBV7-9	-	TGTGCCAGCCGGAGGGACCAGTCCTACAATGAGCAGTTCTTC	CASRRDQSYNEQFF
-	TRBJ2-3	TRBV7-9	-	TGTGCCAGCAGCGTCCTTCCCAGCGGGAGCACAGATACGCAGTATTTT	CASSVLPSGSTDTQYF
-	TRBJ2-3	TRBV9	-	TGTGCCAGCAGCGTAGTTCCGGGAGATACGCAGTATTTT	CASSVVPGDTQYF
-	TRBJ2-5	TRBV7-9	few	TGTGCCAGCAGCTTGGGAGGGGGTCACCAAGAGACCCAGTACTTC	CASSLGGGHQETQYF
-	TRBJ2-7	TRBV5-1	-	TGCGCCAGCAGCGTGGACTACGCCGACTACGAGCAGTACTTC	CASSVDYADYEQYF
TRBD1	TRBJ1-1	TRBV30	-	TGTGCCTGGAGAGCCCCGGGACAGGGATTAGTTACTGAAGCTTTCTTT	CAWRAPGQGLVTEAFF
-	TRBJ1-1	TRBV5-4	-	TGTGCCAGCAGATGGGGCGGGGACACTGAAGCTTTCTTT	CASRWGGDTEAFF
TRBD2	TRBJ2-2	TRBV7-6	few	TGTGCCAGCAGCTTAAGGGCTAGCGGGATCGGCACCGGGGAGCTGTTTTTT	CASSLRASGIGTGELFF
TRBD2	TRBJ2-2	TRBV6-1	-	TGTGCCAGCAGCCCCGGACTAGCTACCACCGGGGAGCTGTTTTTT	CASSPGLATTGELFF
TRBD1	TRBJ1-5	TRBV2	-	TGTGCCAGCTCAGGGGTGTCAGGGGGTCAGGGGCCCCAGCATTTT	CASSGVSGGQGPQHF
TRBD2	TRBJ2-7	TRBV4-1	-	TGCGCCAGCAGCCAAGATTGGAGGCGGCTAGCGGGACCTTACGAGCAGTACTTC	CASSQDWRRLAGPYEQYF
TRBD2	TRBJ2-1	TRBV7-3	-	TGTGCCAGCAGCTTAGGCCTAGCGGGGTACAATGAGCAGTTCTTC	CASSLGLAGYNEQFF
-	TRBJ2-7	TRBV7-9	-	TGTGCCAGCAGCCGCTCCTACGAGCAGTACTTC	CASSRSYEQYF
-	TRBJ2-7	TRBV21-1	-	TGTGCCAGCAGCAAAGTCCCCGGGACTCAACGCTCCCACGAGCAGTACTTC	CASSKVPGTQRSHEQYF
TRBD1	TRBJ1-2	TRBV18	-	TGTGCCAGCTCACGCCAGGGGGACTATGGCTACACCTTC	CASSRQGDYGYTF
-	TRBJ2-7	TRBV14	many	TGTGCCAGCAGCCCCGCGGCGCTGGGCGAGCAGTACTTC	CASSPAALGEQYF